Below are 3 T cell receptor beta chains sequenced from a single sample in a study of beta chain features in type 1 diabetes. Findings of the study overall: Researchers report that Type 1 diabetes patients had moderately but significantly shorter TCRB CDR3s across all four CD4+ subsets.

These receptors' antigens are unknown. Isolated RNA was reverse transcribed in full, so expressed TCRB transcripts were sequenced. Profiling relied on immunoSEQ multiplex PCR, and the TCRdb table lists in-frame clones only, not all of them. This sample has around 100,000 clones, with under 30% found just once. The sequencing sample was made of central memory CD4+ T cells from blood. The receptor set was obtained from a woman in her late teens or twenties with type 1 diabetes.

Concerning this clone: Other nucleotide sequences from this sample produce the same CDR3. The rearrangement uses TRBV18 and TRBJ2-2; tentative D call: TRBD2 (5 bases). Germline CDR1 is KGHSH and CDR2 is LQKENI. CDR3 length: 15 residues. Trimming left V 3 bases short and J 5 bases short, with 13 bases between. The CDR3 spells CASSPPRVATGELFF. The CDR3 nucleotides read TGTGCCAGCTCACCCCCGAGGGTAGCTACCGGGGAGCTGTTTTTT.

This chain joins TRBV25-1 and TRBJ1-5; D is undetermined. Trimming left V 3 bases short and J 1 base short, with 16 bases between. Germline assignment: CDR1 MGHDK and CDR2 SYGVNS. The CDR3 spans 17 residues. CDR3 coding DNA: TGTGCCAGCAGTGAGAACGGTGTTGCGTTGAGCAATCAGCCCCAGCATTTT. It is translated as CASSENGVALSNQPQHF. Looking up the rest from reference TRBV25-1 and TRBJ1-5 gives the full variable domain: EADIYQTPRYLVIGTGKKITLECSQTMGHDKMYWYQQDPGMELHLIHYSYGVNSTEKGDLSSESTVSRIRTEHFPLTLESARPSHTSQYLCASSENGVALSNQPQHFGDGTRLSIL.

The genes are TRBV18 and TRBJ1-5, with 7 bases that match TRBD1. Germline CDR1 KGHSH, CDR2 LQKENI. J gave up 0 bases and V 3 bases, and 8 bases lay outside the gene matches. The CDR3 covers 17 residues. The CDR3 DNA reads TGTGCCAGCTCACCGGTCAGGGGGAACTATAGCAATCAGCCCCAGCATTTT. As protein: CASSPVRGNYSNQPQHF. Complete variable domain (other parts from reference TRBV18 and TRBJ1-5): NAGVMQNPRHLVRRRGQEARLRCSPMKGHSHVYWYRQLPEEGLKFMVYLQKENIIDESGMPKERFSAEFPKEGPSILRIQQVVRGDSAAYFCASSPVRGNYSNQPQHFGDGTRLSIL.